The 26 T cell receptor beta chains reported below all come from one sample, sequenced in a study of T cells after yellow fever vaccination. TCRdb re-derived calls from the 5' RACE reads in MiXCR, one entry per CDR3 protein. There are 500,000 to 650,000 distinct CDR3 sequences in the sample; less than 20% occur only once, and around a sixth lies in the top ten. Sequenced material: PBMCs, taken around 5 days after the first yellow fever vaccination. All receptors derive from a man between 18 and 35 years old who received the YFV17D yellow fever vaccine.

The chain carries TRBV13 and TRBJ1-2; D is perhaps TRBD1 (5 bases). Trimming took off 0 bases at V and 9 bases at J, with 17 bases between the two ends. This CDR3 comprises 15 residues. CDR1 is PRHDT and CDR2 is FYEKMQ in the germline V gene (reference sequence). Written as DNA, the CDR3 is TGTGCCAGCAGCTTAGGCCTCTCAGGGCTCCTAAGCTACACCTTC. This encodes CASSLGLSGLLSYTF.

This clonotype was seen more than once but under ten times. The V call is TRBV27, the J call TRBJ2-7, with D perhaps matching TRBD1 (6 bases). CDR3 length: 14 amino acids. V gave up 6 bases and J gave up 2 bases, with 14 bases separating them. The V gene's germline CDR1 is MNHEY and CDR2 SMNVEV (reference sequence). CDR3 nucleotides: TGTGCCAGCAGGACAGGAAAACCAGCCTACGAGCAGTACTTC. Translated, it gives CASRTGKPAYEQYF.

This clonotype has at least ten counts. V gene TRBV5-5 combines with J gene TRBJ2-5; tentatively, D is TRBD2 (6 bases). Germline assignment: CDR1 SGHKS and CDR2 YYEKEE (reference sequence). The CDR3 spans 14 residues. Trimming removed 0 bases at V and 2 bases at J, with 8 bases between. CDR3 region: CASSLGLVQETQYF. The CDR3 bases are TGTGCCAGCAGCTTGGGACTAGTTCAAGAGACCCAGTACTTC.

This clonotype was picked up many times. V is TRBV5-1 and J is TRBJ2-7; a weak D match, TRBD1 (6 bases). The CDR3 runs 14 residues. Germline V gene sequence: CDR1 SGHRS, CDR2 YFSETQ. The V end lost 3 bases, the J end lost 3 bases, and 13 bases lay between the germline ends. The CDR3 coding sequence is TGCGCCAGCAGCTCCGACAGGCTCGACTACGAGCAGTACGTC. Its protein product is CASSSDRLDYEQYV.

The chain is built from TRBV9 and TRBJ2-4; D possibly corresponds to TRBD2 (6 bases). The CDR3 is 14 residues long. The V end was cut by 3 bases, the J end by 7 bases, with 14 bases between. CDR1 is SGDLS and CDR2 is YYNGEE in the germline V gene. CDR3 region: CASSGGGTGNIQYF. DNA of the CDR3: TGTGCCAGCAGCGGTGGGGGGACCGGGAACATTCAGTACTTC.

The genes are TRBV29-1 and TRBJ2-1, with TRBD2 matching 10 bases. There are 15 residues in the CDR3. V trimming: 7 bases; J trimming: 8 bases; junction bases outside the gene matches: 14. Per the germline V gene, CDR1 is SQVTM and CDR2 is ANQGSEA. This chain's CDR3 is CSADSGAGGSHEQFF. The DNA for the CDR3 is TGCAGCGCTGATTCTGGAGCGGGGGGGTCCCATGAGCAGTTCTTC.

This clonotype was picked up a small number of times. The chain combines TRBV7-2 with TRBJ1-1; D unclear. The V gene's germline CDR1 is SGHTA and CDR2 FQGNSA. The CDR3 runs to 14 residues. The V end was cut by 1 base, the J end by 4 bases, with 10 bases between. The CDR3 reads CASSLGSSSTEAFF. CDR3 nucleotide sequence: TGTGCCAGCAGCTTAGGTTCCAGTAGCACTGAAGCTTTCTTT.

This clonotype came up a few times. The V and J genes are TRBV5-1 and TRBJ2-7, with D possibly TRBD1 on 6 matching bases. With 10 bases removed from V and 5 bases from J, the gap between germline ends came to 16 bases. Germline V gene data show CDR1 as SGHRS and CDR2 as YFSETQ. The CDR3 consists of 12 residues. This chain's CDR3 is CARRGRGNEQYF. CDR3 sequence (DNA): TGCGCCCGCCGTGGCAGGGGAAACGAGCAGTACTTC.

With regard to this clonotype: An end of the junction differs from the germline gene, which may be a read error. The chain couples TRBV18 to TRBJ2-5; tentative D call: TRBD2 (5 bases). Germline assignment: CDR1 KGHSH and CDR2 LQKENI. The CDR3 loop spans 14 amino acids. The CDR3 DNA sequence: TGTACCAGCTCACCAAGGGCCGAGGGTTTGGCCCAGTACTTC. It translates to CTSSPRAEGLAQYF.

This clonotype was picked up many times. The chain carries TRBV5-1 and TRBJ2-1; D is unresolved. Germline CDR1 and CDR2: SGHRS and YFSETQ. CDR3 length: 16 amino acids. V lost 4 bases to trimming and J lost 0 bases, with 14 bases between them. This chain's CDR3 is CASSAYVEISYNEQFF. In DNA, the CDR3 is TGCGCCAGCAGCGCCTACGTCGAAATCTCCTACAATGAGCAGTTCTTC.

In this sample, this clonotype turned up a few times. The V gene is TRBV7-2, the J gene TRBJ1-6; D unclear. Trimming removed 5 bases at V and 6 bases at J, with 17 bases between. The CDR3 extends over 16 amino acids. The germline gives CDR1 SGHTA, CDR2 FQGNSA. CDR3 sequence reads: CASSVWGSGGNSPLHF. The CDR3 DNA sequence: TGTGCCAGCAGCGTTTGGGGTTCCGGAGGTAATTCACCCCTCCACTTT. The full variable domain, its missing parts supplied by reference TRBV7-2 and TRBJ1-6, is GAGVSQSPSNKVTEKGKDVELRCDPISGHTALYWYRQSLGQGLEFLIYFQGNSAPDKSGLPSDRFSAERTGGSVSTLTIQRTQQEDSAVYLCASSVWGSGGNSPLHFGNGTRLTVT.

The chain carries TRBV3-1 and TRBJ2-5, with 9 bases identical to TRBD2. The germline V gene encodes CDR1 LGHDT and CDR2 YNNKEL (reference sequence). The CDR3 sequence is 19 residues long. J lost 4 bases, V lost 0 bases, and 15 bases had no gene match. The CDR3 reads CASSQEGLAGGPSPETQYF. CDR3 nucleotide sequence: TGTGCCAGCAGCCAAGAAGGTCTTGCGGGGGGGCCTAGCCCAGAGACCCAGTACTTC.

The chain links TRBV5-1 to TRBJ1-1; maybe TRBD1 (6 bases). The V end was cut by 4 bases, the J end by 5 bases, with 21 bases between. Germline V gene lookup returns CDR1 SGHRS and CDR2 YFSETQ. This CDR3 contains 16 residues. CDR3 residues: CASSRLPVGGTTEAFF. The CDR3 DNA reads TGCGCCAGCAGCCGTTTGCCTGTTGGGGGGACAACTGAAGCTTTCTTT. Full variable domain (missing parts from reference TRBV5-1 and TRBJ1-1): KAGVTQTPRYLIKTRGQQVTLSCSPISGHRSVSWYQQTPGQGLQFLFEYFSETQRNKGNFPGRFSGRQFSNSRSEMNVSTLELGDSALYLCASSRLPVGGTTEAFFGQGTRLTVV.

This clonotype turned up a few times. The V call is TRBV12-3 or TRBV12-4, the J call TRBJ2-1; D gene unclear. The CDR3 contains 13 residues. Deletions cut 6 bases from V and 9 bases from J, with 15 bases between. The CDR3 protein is CASRLSRSSEQFF. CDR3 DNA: TGTGCCAGCAGGCTTTCTAGGAGCAGTGAGCAGTTCTTC.

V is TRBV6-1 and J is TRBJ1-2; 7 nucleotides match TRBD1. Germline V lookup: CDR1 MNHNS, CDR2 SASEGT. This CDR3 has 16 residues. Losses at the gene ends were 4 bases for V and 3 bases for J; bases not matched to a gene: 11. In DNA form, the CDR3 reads TGTGCCAGCAGTGTAGACAGGGCGTTTATTGACTATGGCTACACCTTC. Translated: CASSVDRAFIDYGYTF.

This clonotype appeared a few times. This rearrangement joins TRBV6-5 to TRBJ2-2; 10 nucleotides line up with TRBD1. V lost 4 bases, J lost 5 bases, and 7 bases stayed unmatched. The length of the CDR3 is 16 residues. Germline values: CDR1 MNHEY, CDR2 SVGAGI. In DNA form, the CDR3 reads TGTGCCAGCAGTTCCTTCGGACAGGGGGATACCGGGGAGCTGTTTTTT. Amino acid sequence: CASSSFGQGDTGELFF.

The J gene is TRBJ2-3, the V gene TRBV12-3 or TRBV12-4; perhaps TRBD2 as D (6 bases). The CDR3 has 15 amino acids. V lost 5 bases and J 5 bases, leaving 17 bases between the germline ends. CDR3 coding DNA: TGTGCCAGCAGTGGAGCGGGTACGGCGGGAGATACGCAGTATTTT. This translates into CASSGAGTAGDTQYF.

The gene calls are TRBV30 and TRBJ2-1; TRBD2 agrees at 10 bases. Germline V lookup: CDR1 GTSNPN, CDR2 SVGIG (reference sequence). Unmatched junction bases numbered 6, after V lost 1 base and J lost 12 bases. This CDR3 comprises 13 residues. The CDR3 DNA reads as TGTGCCTGGAGTGGGGCAGCGGGGGGGACGCAGTTCTTC. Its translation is CAWSGAAGGTQFF.

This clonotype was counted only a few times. The CDR3 is CASSQDRVTAGELFF. As DNA, the CDR3 is TGCGCCAGCAGCCAGGACAGGGTCACGGCCGGGGAGCTGTTTTTT. J is TRBJ2-2 and V is TRBV5-1, with TRBD1 matching 8 bases. Germline V lookup: CDR1 SGHRS, CDR2 YFSETQ. V dropped 4 bases and J dropped 6; count of bases not matched to a gene: 8. The CDR3 runs to 15 residues.

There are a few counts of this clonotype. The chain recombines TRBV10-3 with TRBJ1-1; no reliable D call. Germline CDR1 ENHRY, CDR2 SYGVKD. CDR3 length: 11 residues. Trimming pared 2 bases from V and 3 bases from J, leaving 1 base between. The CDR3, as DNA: TGTGCCATCAGTGAGGACACTGAAGCTTTCTTT. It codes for CAISEDTEAFF.

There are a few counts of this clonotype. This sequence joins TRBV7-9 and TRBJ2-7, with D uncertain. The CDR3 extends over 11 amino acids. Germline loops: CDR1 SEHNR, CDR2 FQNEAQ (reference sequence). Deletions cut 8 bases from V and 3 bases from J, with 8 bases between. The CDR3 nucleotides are TGTGCCAGCGCTAGTTTCTACGAGCAGTACTTC. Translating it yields CASASFYEQYF.

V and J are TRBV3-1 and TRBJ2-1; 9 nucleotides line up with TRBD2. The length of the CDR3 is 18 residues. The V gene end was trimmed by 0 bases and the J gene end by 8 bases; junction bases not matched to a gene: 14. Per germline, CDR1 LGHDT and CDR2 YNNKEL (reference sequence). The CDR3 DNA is TGTGCCAGCAGCCAAGAGGGGGGACAGCGGGGGGCCAGGGATGAGCAGTTCTTC. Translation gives CASSQEGGQRGARDEQFF.

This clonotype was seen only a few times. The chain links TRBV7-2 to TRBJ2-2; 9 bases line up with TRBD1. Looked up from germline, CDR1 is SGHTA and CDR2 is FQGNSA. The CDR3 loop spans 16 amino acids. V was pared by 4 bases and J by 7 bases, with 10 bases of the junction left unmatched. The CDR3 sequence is CASSSATGGVVGELFF. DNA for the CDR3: TGTGCCAGCAGCTCAGCGACAGGGGGTGTTGTCGGGGAGCTGTTTTTT.

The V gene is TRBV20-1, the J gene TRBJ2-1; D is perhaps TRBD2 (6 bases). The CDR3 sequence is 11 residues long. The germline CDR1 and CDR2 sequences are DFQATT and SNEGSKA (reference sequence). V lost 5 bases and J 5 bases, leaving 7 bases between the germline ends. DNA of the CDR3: TGCAGTGCTGCGGGGCACAATGAGCAGTTCTTC. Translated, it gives CSAAGHNEQFF.

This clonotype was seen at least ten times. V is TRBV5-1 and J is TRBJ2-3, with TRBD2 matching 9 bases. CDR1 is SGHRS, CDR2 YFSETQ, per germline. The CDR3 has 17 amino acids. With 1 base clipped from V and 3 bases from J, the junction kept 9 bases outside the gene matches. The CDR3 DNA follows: TGCGCCAGCAGCTTGACTGCTAGCGGGGAACCAACAGATACGCAGTATTTT. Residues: CASSLTASGEPTDTQYF.

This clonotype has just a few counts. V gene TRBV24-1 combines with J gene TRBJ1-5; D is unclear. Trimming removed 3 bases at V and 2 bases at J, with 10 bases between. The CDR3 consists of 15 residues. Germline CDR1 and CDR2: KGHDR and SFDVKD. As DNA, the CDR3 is TGTGCCACCAGTGATCCTGCAAGGGGCAATCAGCCCCAGCATTTT. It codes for CATSDPARGNQPQHF.